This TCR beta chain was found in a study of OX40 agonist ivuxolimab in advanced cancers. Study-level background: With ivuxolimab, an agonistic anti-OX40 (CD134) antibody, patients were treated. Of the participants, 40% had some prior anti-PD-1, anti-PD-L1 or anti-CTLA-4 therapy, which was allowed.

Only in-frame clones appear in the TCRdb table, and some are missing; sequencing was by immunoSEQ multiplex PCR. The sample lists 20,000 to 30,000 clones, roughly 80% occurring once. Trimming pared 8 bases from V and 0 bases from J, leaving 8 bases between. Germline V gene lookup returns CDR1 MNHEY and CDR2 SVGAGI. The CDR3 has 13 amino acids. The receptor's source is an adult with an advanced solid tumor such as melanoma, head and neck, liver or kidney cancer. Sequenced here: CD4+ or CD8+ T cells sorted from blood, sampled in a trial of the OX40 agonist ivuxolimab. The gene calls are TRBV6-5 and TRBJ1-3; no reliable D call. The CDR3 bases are TGTGCCAGCGGTGGGCCCTCTGGAAACACCATATATTTT. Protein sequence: CASGGPSGNTIYF.